This T cell receptor (beta chain) was recorded in a study of blood T cell repertoires in COVID-19. Study summary: Material from acute and convalescent COVID-19 was sourced from the United States, Italy and Spain. Sample material is recorded as cDNA or gDNA derived from T cells, B-cell-depleted T cells, or PBMCs.

Germline V gene sequence: CDR1 MNHEY, CDR2 SMNVEV (reference sequence). The V end was cut by 5 bases, the J end by 5 bases, with 15 bases between. The length of the CDR3 is 14 residues. The authors' processing: Cell counts per sample came from amplifying reference gene primers. Here immunoSEQ multiplex PCR was the method, and the copy in TCRdb shows in-frame clones only, minus some. The DNA was the basis for D and trimming; V, J and clone size are from that table. The repertoire holds tens of thousands of clones, with about nine tenths as singletons. The chain has TRBV27 and TRBJ1-2; D not resolved. The material sequenced was peripheral blood. The receptor was derived from a man between 60 and 75 years old with active COVID-19. The CDR3 region has the DNA TGTGCCAGCAGTCCCCGGGGAGGAGGGTATGGCTACACCTTC. It specifies CASSPRGGGYGYTF.